The rows below give T cell receptor beta chains drawn from one sample of a study of technical replicates of blood from several donors. Profiled with immunoSEQ multiplex PCR; TCRdb holds only in-frame clones, not every one. The data hold around 76,000 clones, with 91% observed a single time. Sequencing was performed on T cells isolated from PBMCs. Receptors were obtained from a human donor in good health. CDR3s include the opening cysteine and the closing phenylalanine or tryptophan. A D gene is named only where the DNA matches it firmly. The size of a clone is reported for some rows only, either as once, few or many, or as a class for expanded clones.

V,size,J,D,DNA,CDR3
TRBV5-4,NA,TRBJ2-3,TRBD2,TGTGCCAGCAGCTTGTTTGGACTAGCGGAGGGGGCAGATACGCAGTATTTT,CASSLFGLAEGADTQYF
TRBV7-2,few,TRBJ2-3,NA,TGTGCCAGCAGCTTAATCGTCTCCAGGGGCACAGATACGCAGTATTTT,CASSLIVSRGTDTQYF
TRBV5-1,NA,TRBJ2-1,NA,TGCGCCAGCAGCTTTCTTGTGACGGAGTACAATGAGCAGTTCTTC,CASSFLVTEYNEQFF
TRBV9,few,TRBJ1-1,NA,TGTGCCAGCAGCGTAGGAGGGGGGGGAACTGAAGCTTTCTTT,CASSVGGGGTEAFF
TRBV7-6,NA,TRBJ2-1,TRBD2,TGTGCCAGCAGCTTCGTTTTAGCGGGAGGCCCCGCCAATGAGCAGTTCTTC,CASSFVLAGGPANEQFF
TRBV9,NA,TRBJ2-5,NA,TGTGCCAGCAGCGTAGTAGGGGTTGTGACTCCAGAGACCCAGTACTTC,CASSVVGVVTPETQYF
TRBV10-1,NA,TRBJ2-3,TRBD2,TGCGCCAGCAGTGAGCTAGCGGGAGAATGGACAGATACGCAGTATTTT,CASSELAGEWTDTQYF
TRBV7-6,NA,TRBJ1-1,NA,TGTGCCAGCAGCACGACAGGGAACACTGAAGCTTTCTTT,CASSTTGNTEAFF
TRBV27,few,TRBJ1-1,NA,TGTGCCAGCAGTCGCCTAAGTGGCACTGAAGCTTTCTTT,CASSRLSGTEAFF
TRBV19,NA,TRBJ1-2,NA,TGTGCCAGTAGTATCCCCGACCTCGACAGGCCGTGGGTCTATGGCTACACCTTC,CASSIPDLDRPWVYGYTF
TRBV2,NA,TRBJ2-1,TRBD2,TGTGCCAGCAGTGATGGACTAGCGGGGGATTACAATGAGCAGTTCTTC,CASSDGLAGDYNEQFF
TRBV5-1,few,TRBJ1-1,TRBD1,TGCGCCAGCAGCTCGGGGACAGGGGTATCGACTGAAGCTTTCTTT,CASSSGTGVSTEAFF
TRBV29-1,NA,TRBJ2-7,NA,TGCAGCGTTTCAGGCCCTAATCCCTACGAGCAGTACTTC,CSVSGPNPYEQYF
TRBV19,NA,TRBJ2-2,NA,TGTGCCAGTAGTCCCCACCCGACAGGGAACACCGGGGAGCTGTTTTTT,CASSPHPTGNTGELFF
TRBV15,NA,TRBJ2-7,TRBD2,TGTGCCACCAGCCTATCTTTGGGGGAGGGCTACGAGCAGTACTTC,CATSLSLGEGYEQYF
TRBV4-1,NA,TRBJ1-1,NA,TGCGCCAGCAGCCACAGTGGAGCTGAAGCTTTCTTT,CASSHSGAEAFF
TRBV27,NA,TRBJ1-4,TRBD1,TGTGCCAGCAGTTTCGGGACAGGGGGTGATGAAAAACTGTTTTTT,CASSFGTGGDEKLFF
TRBV6-6,NA,TRBJ2-7,TRBD2,TGTGCCAGCAGTTACACGGGAGGGCACTCTGACGAGCAGTACTTC,CASSYTGGHSDEQYF
TRBV7-3,NA,TRBJ2-1,NA,TGTGCCAGCAGCTCCTTAGCAAGCTCCTACAATGAGCAGTTCTTC,CASSSLASSYNEQFF
TRBV19,NA,TRBJ2-2,TRBD1,TGTGCCAGTTACGGACAGGGGGCGTCCTGGACCGGGGAGCTGTTTTTT,CASYGQGASWTGELFF
TRBV27,NA,TRBJ2-5,TRBD2,TGTGCCAGCAGTCAACTAGCGGGAGGACATCAAGAGACCCAGTACTTC,CASSQLAGGHQETQYF
TRBV10-1,NA,TRBJ2-5,NA,TGCGCCAGCAGTGGGACTAACCTTCAAGAGACCCAGTACTTC,CASSGTNLQETQYF
TRBV7-3,NA,TRBJ1-2,NA,TGTGCCAGCAGCGCCACAGGATCCCCAACTATGGGGGGCTACACCTTC,CASSATGSPTMGGYTF
TRBV6-4,once,TRBJ1-1,NA,TGTGCCAGCAGTGACTTACTAACAGGACACCTCACTGAAGCTTTCTTT,CASSDLLTGHLTEAFF
TRBV5-1,NA,TRBJ1-2,TRBD1,TGCGCCAGCAGCTCGGACAGGGGCATCTATGGCTACACCTTC,CASSSDRGIYGYTF
TRBV4-1,NA,TRBJ1-2,NA,TGCGCCAGCAGAAAGACCGGGAGCCCCTCTTATGGCTACACCTTC,CASRKTGSPSYGYTF
TRBV27,NA,TRBJ1-1,TRBD1,TGTGCCAGCAGTTTATCTGGACAGGGGGCGGGAGCTTTCTTT,CASSLSGQGAGAFF
TRBV19,NA,TRBJ2-1,TRBD2,TGTGCCAGTAGTATAGATGGGACTAGCGGGGGACAGTTCTTC,CASSIDGTSGGQFF
TRBV7-9,NA,TRBJ2-1,NA,TGTGCCAGCAGCTTAGACCAGAAGATATACAATGAGCAGTTCTTC,CASSLDQKIYNEQFF
TRBV15,NA,TRBJ1-2,TRBD1,TGTGCCACCAGCAGAGGAGACAGGGCTGGCTACACCTTC,CATSRGDRAGYTF
TRBV7-9,NA,TRBJ2-1,NA,TGTGCCAGCACCCAAAGGGGCAATGAGCAGTTCTTC,CASTQRGNEQFF
TRBV6-5,NA,TRBJ1-5,TRBD1,TGTGCCAGCACTTATCCGATAAGGACAGGGGATCAGCCCCAGCATTTT,CASTYPIRTGDQPQHF
TRBV2,NA,TRBJ2-7,TRBD1,TGTGCCAGCACCCAGACAGGGAGTCCACACGAGCAGTACTTC,CASTQTGSPHEQYF
TRBV7-3,NA,TRBJ2-3,TRBD2,TGTGCCAGCAGCTTGGGACTAGCGGGGGGGCCCCAAGATACGCAGTATTTT,CASSLGLAGGPQDTQYF
TRBV19,NA,TRBJ2-7,TRBD2,TGTGCCAGTAGTATAGTCGGGGAGGGCGCGTACGAGCAGTACTTC,CASSIVGEGAYEQYF
TRBV19,NA,TRBJ1-1,NA,TGTGCCAGTAGTATGGGCCGGAACACTGAAGCTTTCTTT,CASSMGRNTEAFF
TRBV19,NA,TRBJ2-5,TRBD2,TGTGCCAGTTCAGTAAGCGGGGTTTTCCAAGAGACCCAGTACTTC,CASSVSGVFQETQYF
TRBV11-2,once,TRBJ2-7,NA,TGTGCCAGCAAGCCGTGGACAGTTTTGTCCTACGAGCAGTACTTC,CASKPWTVLSYEQYF
TRBV9,NA,TRBJ1-1,NA,TGTGCCAGCAGCGTAGGGGTTAGCGTGCGCATGAACACTGAAGCTTTCTTT,CASSVGVSVRMNTEAFF
TRBV7-2,NA,TRBJ1-5,TRBD1,TGTGCCAGCAGCTCCTGGGACAGGGTAGGTCAGCCCCAGCATTTT,CASSSWDRVGQPQHF
TRBV27,NA,TRBJ2-3,NA,TGTGCCAGCAGTCCCCTAGCGTTTCGCACAGATACGCAGTATTTT,CASSPLAFRTDTQYF
TRBV7-9,NA,TRBJ1-2,TRBD1,TGTGCCAGCAGCCAGGACAGGGAAGGCTACACCTTC,CASSQDREGYTF
TRBV6-5,NA,TRBJ2-1,NA,TGTGCCAGCAGTTACAAAGCGGGTGCCTCCTACAATGAGCAGTTCTTC,CASSYKAGASYNEQFF
TRBV12-5,NA,TRBJ1-1,TRBD1,TGTGCTAGTGGCCCAACAGGGGTCGGCACTGAAGCTTTCTTT,CASGPTGVGTEAFF
TRBV25-1,NA,TRBJ2-3,NA,TGTGCCAGCACTCCCTCCTGGGTCGGGAGCCCCACAGATACGCAGTATTTT,CASTPSWVGSPTDTQYF
TRBV4-1,NA,TRBJ1-1,TRBD1,TGCGCCAGCAGCCAAGGACAGGGGGGTAAAATGAACACTGAAGCTTTCTTT,CASSQGQGGKMNTEAFF
TRBV19,NA,TRBJ1-5,NA,TGTGCCAGTAGTACCTTCCTCGGGAGGGTTAATCAGCCCCAGCATTTT,CASSTFLGRVNQPQHF
TRBV9,NA,TRBJ2-7,NA,TGTGCCAGCAGTGAGGGAACCGCCCGACCCTACGAGCAGTACTTC,CASSEGTARPYEQYF
TRBV7-8,NA,TRBJ1-1,TRBD1,TGTGCCAGCAGCCTGGATCGGGACAGACTGAAAATGAACACTGAAGCTTTCTTT,CASSLDRDRLKMNTEAFF
TRBV7-8,once,TRBJ1-1,NA,TGTGCCAGCAGCCCAGGGAGGGTCTGGGGAACTGAAGCTTTCTTT,CASSPGRVWGTEAFF
TRBV6-1,NA,TRBJ1-6,NA,TGTGCCAGCAGTGAAGACAACAGGGCAGTTTCACCCCTCCACTTT,CASSEDNRAVSPLHF
TRBV28,NA,TRBJ2-1,TRBD1,TGTGCCAGCAGTTTTCCCCCGGGACAGAGAGATTACAATGAGCAGTTCTTC,CASSFPPGQRDYNEQFF